This T cell receptor beta chain was profiled in a study of tumor-infiltrating lymphocytes in primary liver carcinoma. About the study: T1-T3 N0M0 was the stage of the tumors, which were about 4.2 to 11 cm across.

Co-extraction of RNA and DNA was performed on roughly 20-33 mg of unsorted bulk tissue. More than 75% viable tumor cells made up every tumor sample. To note about this clonotype: No antigen is known for it.

The authors made TCR beta cDNA from about 500 ng total RNA with a constant-region primer. ARM-PCR, slightly modified, supplied the TCR beta libraries through three nested multiplex PCR rounds. Primers for the first two PCR rounds were TRBV1-TRBV30 forward primers and a C-beta reverse primer (about 11 cycles per round). Each CDR3 protein gets one entry after TCRdb re-called the multiplex PCR reads with MiXCR. The sample records approximately 190,000 distinct CDR3 sequences, 70% to 90% being singletons. General study results and limits: Whereas tumor region pairs overlapped more, tumor-adjacent and tumor-blood pairs overlapped less. Tumor tissue displayed a significantly greater top-250-clone fraction than blood (p = 0.039).

Trimming cost V 4 bases and J 17 bases, with 21 bases left between them. There are 14 residues in the CDR3. Germline values: CDR1 SGHAT, CDR2 FQDESV (reference sequence). The sequence came from a man aged 35-49 years with primary liver carcinoma and hepatitis B virus infection. The chain carries TRBV11-1 and TRBJ2-6, with D tentatively TRBD1 (5 bases). The material sequenced was tumor tissue from primary liver carcinoma. DNA of the CDR3: TGTGCCAGCAGCTGGAACTCTGGGGCCAGTGTCTTGACTTTC. Protein sequence: CASSWNSGASVLTF.